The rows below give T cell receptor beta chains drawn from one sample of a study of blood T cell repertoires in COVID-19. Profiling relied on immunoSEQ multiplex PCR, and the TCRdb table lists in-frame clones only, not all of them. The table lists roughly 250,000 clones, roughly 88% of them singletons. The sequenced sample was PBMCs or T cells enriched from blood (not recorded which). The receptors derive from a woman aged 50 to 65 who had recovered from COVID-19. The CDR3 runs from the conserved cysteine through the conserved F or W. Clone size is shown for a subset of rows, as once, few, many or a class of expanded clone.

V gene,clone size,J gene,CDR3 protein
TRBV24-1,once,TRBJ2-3,CATSDSDSLRDTQYF
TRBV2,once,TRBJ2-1,CASSERLAGTNEQFF
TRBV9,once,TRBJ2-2,CASSREGNTGELFF
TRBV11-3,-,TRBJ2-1,CASSAHLGTDNEQFF
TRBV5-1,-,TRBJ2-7,CASSFGQGTYEQYF
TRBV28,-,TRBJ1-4,CASAGRANEKLFF
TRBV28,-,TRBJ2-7,CASSLFLGQSSYEQYF
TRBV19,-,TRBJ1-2,CASTSKQLASGYTF
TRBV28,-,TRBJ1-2,CASSSPRGGNYGYTF
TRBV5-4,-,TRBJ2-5,CASSPDREETQYF
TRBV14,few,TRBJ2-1,CASRVSGYNEQFF
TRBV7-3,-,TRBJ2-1,CASSILAGGGEQFF
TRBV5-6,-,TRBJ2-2,CASSLASPGASGELFF
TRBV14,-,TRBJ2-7,CASSQHFGGLNEQYF
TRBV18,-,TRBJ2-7,CASSPPSRESGQYF
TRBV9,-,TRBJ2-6,CASSAWGGRSSGANVLTF
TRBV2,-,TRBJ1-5,CASKGQGSSSNQPQHF
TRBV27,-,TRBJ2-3,CASSLDRGTDTQYF
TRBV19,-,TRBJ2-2,CASTGQYTGELFF
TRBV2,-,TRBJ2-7,CASSAGRGSSYEQYF
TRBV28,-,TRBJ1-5,CASSLGGQGRNQPQHF
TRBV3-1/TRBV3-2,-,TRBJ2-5,CASSPLHLGTAPMETQYF
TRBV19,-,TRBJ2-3,CASSIRHRTDTQYF
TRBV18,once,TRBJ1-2,CASSLLQGADYGYTF
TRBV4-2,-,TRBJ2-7,CASSSFSGTSSYEQYF
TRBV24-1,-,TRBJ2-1,CATSDADRAAEQFF
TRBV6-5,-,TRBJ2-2,CASTSGIYRELFF
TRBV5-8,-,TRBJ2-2,CASSLGQITTGELFF
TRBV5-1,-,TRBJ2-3,CASSLAGSGGLRTDTQYF
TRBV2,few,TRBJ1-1,CASSRDTEAFF
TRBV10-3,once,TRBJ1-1,CAISESTGRNTEAFF
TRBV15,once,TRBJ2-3,CATSRDQGFTQYF
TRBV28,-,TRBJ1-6,CASSLGGDNSPLHF
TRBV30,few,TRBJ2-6,CAWNIGGANVLTF
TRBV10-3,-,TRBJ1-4,CAIRADRGRGTNEKLFF
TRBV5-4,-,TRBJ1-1,CASSSRDRAGTEAFF
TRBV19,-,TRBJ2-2,CASSIGTSGNTGELFF
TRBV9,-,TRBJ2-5,CASSVGRLAGGQGETQYF